The rows below give T cell receptor beta chains drawn from one sample of a study of blood T cell repertoires in COVID-19. Profiling relied on immunoSEQ multiplex PCR, and the TCRdb table lists in-frame clones only, not all of them. The sample shows about 190,000 clones, around 85% of them seen only once. What was sequenced was peripheral blood. The receptor source for this set is a man under 40 with acute or convalescent COVID-19. CDR3s include the opening cysteine and the closing phenylalanine or tryptophan. A D gene is named only where the DNA matches it firmly. Some rows mark clone size as missing; the rest say once, few, many or name a class of expanded clone.

D	J	size	V	CDR3	DNA
-	TRBJ1-1	-	TRBV5-1	CASSAVIQTNTEAFF	TGCGCCAGCAGCGCGGTAATACAAACGAACACTGAAGCTTTCTTT
TRBD1	TRBJ1-5	once	TRBV6-2/TRBV6-3	CASSLTGGGQPQHF	TGTGCCAGCAGTTTGACAGGGGGCGGTCAGCCCCAGCATTTT
-	TRBJ1-2	few	TRBV5-1	CASSLAVAAAYGYTF	TGCGCCAGCAGCTTGGCGGTGGCAGCGGCTTATGGCTACACCTTC
-	TRBJ1-2	-	TRBV3-1/TRBV3-2	CASSQDPRPSYGYTF	TGTGCCAGCAGCCAAGATCCTAGGCCCTCCTATGGCTACACCTTC
TRBD1	TRBJ1-5	-	TRBV19	CASSKGQGDQPQHF	TGTGCCAGTAGTAAGGGACAGGGTGACCAGCCCCAGCATTTT
-	TRBJ1-6	-	TRBV6-6	CASSSGNSPLHF	TGTGCCAGCAGTTCCGGGAATTCACCCCTCCACTTT
TRBD1	TRBJ2-3	-	TRBV9	CASSPWAGGVNTQYF	TGTGCCAGCAGTCCATGGGCAGGGGGCGTAAATACGCAGTATTTT
-	TRBJ2-2	few	TRBV7-7	CASSTTGMNTGELFF	TGTGCTAGCAGCACTACAGGGATGAACACCGGGGAGCTGTTTTTT
TRBD2	TRBJ2-5	-	TRBV29-1	CSVGEGTIQETQYF	TGCAGCGTTGGGGAGGGAACAATACAAGAGACCCAGTACTTC
-	TRBJ1-2	-	TRBV27	CASSLSPSEGYTF	TGTGCCAGCAGTTTAAGCCCCTCGGAGGGCTACACCTTC
TRBD1	TRBJ2-7	-	TRBV18	CASSPDRVRNEQYF	TGTGCCAGCTCACCGGACAGGGTAAGGAACGAGCAGTACTTC
TRBD2	TRBJ2-7	-	TRBV6-5	CASSSHSGRVNEQYF	TGTGCCAGCAGTTCACATAGCGGGAGAGTCAACGAGCAGTACTTC
-	TRBJ1-1	-	TRBV30	CAWSPLNTEAFF	TGTGCCTGGAGTCCCTTGAACACTGAAGCTTTCTTT
-	TRBJ1-1	-	TRBV28	CATTTGGTEAFF	TGTGCCACCACAACCGGGGGGACTGAAGCTTTCTTT
-	TRBJ2-7	-	TRBV7-8	CASSPRDTVSYEQYF	TGTGCCAGCAGCCCCCGGGACACTGTGTCCTACGAGCAGTACTTC
-	TRBJ2-3	-	TRBV18	CASSPLGRTDTQYF	TGTGCCAGCTCACCACTTGGTCGGACAGATACGCAGTATTTT
TRBD2	TRBJ2-1	-	TRBV5-1	CASSLPTAGGLNEQFF	TGCGCCAGCAGCTTACCTACAGCGGGAGGCCTCAATGAGCAGTTCTTC
TRBD1	TRBJ2-1	-	TRBV3-1/TRBV3-2	CASSKGQVQPNEQFF	TGTGCCAGCAGTAAGGGACAGGTCCAACCCAATGAGCAGTTCTTC
TRBD2	TRBJ2-3	-	TRBV3-1/TRBV3-2	CASSQRGLAGGNTDTQYF	TGTGCCAGCAGCCAAAGGGGACTAGCGGGGGGGAACACAGATACGCAGTATTTT
TRBD1	TRBJ1-2	-	TRBV28	CASRNGGGTGVDGYTF	TGTGCCAGCAGGAATGGAGGCGGGACAGGGGTGGATGGCTACACCTTC
-	TRBJ2-7	few	TRBV13	CASGSRLRYEQYF	TGTGCCAGCGGATCCCGGTTGAGGTACGAGCAGTACTTC
-	TRBJ2-5	once	TRBV5-1	CASSLRGGFQETQYF	TGCGCCAGCAGCTTGAGGGGGGGCTTCCAAGAGACCCAGTACTTC
TRBD2	TRBJ2-5	-	TRBV7-3	CASSHSPAGGLKETQYF	TGTGCCAGCAGCCATAGCCCAGCGGGAGGGCTAAAAGAGACCCAGTACTTC
TRBD1	TRBJ1-6	once	TRBV7-9	CASSLGDRGNSPLHF	TGTGCCAGCAGCTTAGGTGACAGGGGGAATTCACCCCTCCACTTT
-	TRBJ2-1	-	TRBV28	CASSLSPPSYNEQFF	TGTGCCAGCAGTTTGTCCCCCCCGTCCTACAATGAGCAGTTCTTC
TRBD1	TRBJ2-3	once	TRBV6-5	CASATGGLLADTQYF	TGTGCCAGTGCGACAGGGGGCTTGTTGGCAGATACGCAGTATTTT
TRBD2	TRBJ2-2	once	TRBV27	CASRVAGGRTGELFF	TGTGCCAGCAGGGTAGCGGGAGGGCGTACCGGGGAGCTGTTTTTT
-	TRBJ2-7	-	TRBV5-1	CASSLYLGPYEQYF	TGCGCCAGCAGCTTGTATCTCGGTCCTTACGAGCAGTACTTC
-	TRBJ1-3	many	TRBV5-1	CASSLEAGRNTIYF	TGCGCCAGCAGCTTGGAGGCAGGAAGAAACACCATATATTTT
TRBD1	TRBJ2-5	-	TRBV25-1	CASSLRTGGLETQYF	TGTGCCAGCAGTCTACGGACAGGGGGCTTGGAGACCCAGTACTTC
TRBD2	TRBJ2-3	-	TRBV3-1/TRBV3-2	CASSIAGGPTDTQYF	TGTGCCAGCAGTATAGCGGGGGGTCCCACAGATACGCAGTATTTT
TRBD1	TRBJ2-7	once	TRBV2	CASSRDRGHEQYF	TGTGCCAGCAGTCGGGACAGGGGTCACGAGCAGTACTTC
TRBD2	TRBJ2-7	-	TRBV15	CATSRRGAYEQYF	TGTGCCACCAGCAGGCGGGGGGCGTACGAGCAGTACTTC
-	TRBJ1-2	-	TRBV7-6	CASSLGGGSEPNYGYTF	TGTGCCAGCAGCCTGGGGGGGGGAAGCGAACCTAACTATGGCTACACCTTC
-	TRBJ2-3	-	TRBV19	CASSGTYTDTQYF	TGTGCCAGTAGTGGGACATACACAGATACGCAGTATTTT
-	TRBJ2-7	once	TRBV12-3/TRBV12-4	CASSLASGLEQYF	TGTGCCAGCAGTTTAGCTAGCGGTCTGGAGCAGTACTTC
TRBD1	TRBJ1-6	-	TRBV5-1	CASSRTGGENSPLHF	TGCGCCAGCAGTCGGACAGGGGGTGAGAATTCACCCCTCCACTTT
TRBD2	TRBJ2-2	few	TRBV9	CASSVAGREAGELFF	TGTGCCAGCAGCGTAGCAGGGCGGGAGGCCGGGGAGCTGTTTTTT
TRBD1	TRBJ1-2	-	TRBV30	CAFVGGNLYGYTF	TGTGCCTTTGTAGGGGGCAACCTTTATGGCTACACCTTC
TRBD2	TRBJ2-1	-	TRBV7-2	CASSSRTSGNNEQFF	TGTGCCAGCAGCTCCCGGACTAGCGGCAACAATGAGCAGTTCTTC
-	TRBJ2-3	-	TRBV6-5	CASSYPGTDTQYF	TGTGCCAGCAGTTATCCGGGCACAGATACGCAGTATTTT
TRBD1	TRBJ1-6	-	TRBV7-2	CASSSRRGQGALPLHF	TGTGCCAGCAGCTCCCGTCGAGGACAGGGGGCTTTACCCCTCCACTTT
-	TRBJ1-3	-	TRBV30	CACRLSGNTIYF	TGTGCCTGTCGACTCTCTGGAAACACCATATATTTT